The T cell receptor (beta chain) under discussion was sequenced for a study of blood T cell repertoires in COVID-19. Overall study: There were acute and convalescent COVID-19 samples, and they came from the United States, Italy and Spain. The analysed material was cDNA or gDNA that came from T cells, B-cell-depleted T cells, or PBMCs.

The sample holds one count of this clone. Authors' analysis steps: It was from reference gene primer amplification that nucleated cell counts were estimated. Libraries were prepared by immunoSEQ multiplex PCR; TCRdb keeps only in-frame clonotypes and omits some of them. V, J and clone size were drawn from that table, and D and trimming were deduced from the DNA. The table lists about 200,000 clones, roughly 84% of them singletons, with about 5% in the top ten. In germline, CDR1 is SGHRS, CDR2 YFSETQ. The CDR3 extends over 16 amino acids. The V gene end was trimmed by 0 bases and the J gene end by 0 bases; junction bases not matched to a gene: 4.

The sample taken for sequencing was peripheral blood. This clonotype originated in a woman over 75 with acute or convalescent COVID-19. The J gene is TRBJ1-2, the V gene TRBV5-1, with 8 bases lining up with TRBD1. CDR3: CASSLDRTGPNYGYTF. Here the CDR3 DNA reads TGCGCCAGCAGCTTGGATAGGACAGGGCCTAACTATGGCTACACCTTC.